The T cell receptor (beta chain) under discussion was sequenced for a study of tissue T cells after allogeneic stem cell transplantation. V gave up 0 bases and J gave up 3 bases; unmatched junction bases: 3. The V gene's germline CDR1 is KGHTA and CDR2 FRNEEI. The CDR3 loop spans 16 amino acids. Study-wide results and caveats: Across patients, clones rarely overlapped, yet motif clusters were shared tissue-specifically.

Concerning this clone itself: The antigen remains undetermined. Here the gene names and germline are mouse. The read gets to within 1 residue of the CDR3 end, and the germline J gene fills in the rest.

The time point is: mouse harvest day 14 after allogeneic transplant. Mouse grafts combined 10^7 T-cell-depleted bone marrow cells with 10^6 splenic CD5+ T cells. B6 (H2b) cells into BALB/c (H2d) mice; tissues taken at day 7 or 14. CDR3 sequences, V/J genes, frequencies and template counts came from survey-depth TCRbeta sequencing. The repertoire was sequenced with immunoSEQ multiplex PCR; TCRdb's copy has only in-frame clones and lacks some. The sample lists more than 6,500 clones, approximately 34% occurring once. This TCR derives from a female BALB/c mouse given C57BL/6 T cells with graft-versus-host disease after an allogeneic hematopoietic cell transplant. Sequences were obtained from skin. The chain links TRBV24 to TRBJ2-2, with 8 bases identical to TRBD2. This CDR3 reads CASSLYIGGDTGQLYF. The part of the CDR3 DNA that was read is TGTGCCAGCAGTCTGTATATTGGGGGGGACACCGGGCAGCTCTAC.